A selection of T cell receptor beta chains follows, all from one sample in a study of blood T cell repertoires in COVID-19. The method was immunoSEQ multiplex PCR; TCRdb's version includes in-frame clones alone and lacks a portion of them. The data contain roughly 300,000 clones, about nine tenths of them singletons. Sequencing was carried out using peripheral blood. These receptors all stem from a woman between 25 and 40 years old with COVID-19, enrolled during active disease. CDR3s include the opening cysteine and the closing phenylalanine or tryptophan. A D gene is named only where the DNA matches it firmly. Only part of the rows carry a size: once, few, many, or a class if the clone is expanded.

V,J,size,D,CDR3,DNA
TRBV11-2,TRBJ1-2,-,-,CASSLDMRYGYTF,TGTGCCAGCAGCTTAGATATGAGGTACGGCTACACCTTC
TRBV29-1,TRBJ1-1,once,TRBD1,CSVGQGVTEAFF,TGCAGCGTTGGACAGGGAGTCACTGAAGCTTTCTTT
TRBV5-8,TRBJ1-2,-,-,CASSPGGFYGYTF,TGTGCCAGCAGCCCGGGAGGGTTCTACGGCTACACCTTC
TRBV27,TRBJ1-1,-,TRBD1,CASSTWDRGDTEAFF,TGTGCCAGCAGTACCTGGGACAGGGGTGACACTGAAGCTTTCTTT
TRBV7-3,TRBJ2-2,-,TRBD2,CASSFPASGNGANTGELFF,TGTGCCAGCAGCTTTCCCGCTAGCGGGAATGGTGCGAACACCGGGGAGCTGTTTTTT
TRBV19,TRBJ1-5,-,-,CATAAIRSGQPQHF,TGTGCCACCGCAGCGATCCGGAGCGGTCAGCCCCAGCATTTT
TRBV9,TRBJ1-1,-,-,CASSVGAGTNTEAFF,TGTGCCAGCAGCGTAGGAGCGGGGACGAACACTGAAGCTTTCTTT
TRBV30,TRBJ2-1,-,-,CAWSAYRKREQFF,TGTGCCTGGAGTGCGTACCGAAAGCGTGAGCAGTTCTTC
TRBV13,TRBJ1-1,-,-,CASSLLQGVAEAFF,TGTGCCAGCAGCTTATTACAGGGTGTCGCTGAAGCTTTCTTT
TRBV28,TRBJ2-3,-,-,CANSRPGTDTQYF,TGTGCCAACTCAAGACCGGGGACAGATACGCAGTATTTT
TRBV27,TRBJ1-2,-,TRBD1,CASRPLTGGRGYGYTF,TGTGCCAGCAGACCACTGACAGGGGGCCGCGGCTATGGCTACACCTTC
TRBV5-1,TRBJ1-5,-,-,CASSRGSNQPQHF,TGCGCCAGCAGCAGAGGTAGCAATCAGCCCCAGCATTTT
TRBV15,TRBJ2-3,-,-,CATSRDRRRSDTQYF,TGTGCCACCAGCAGAGATCGTAGGAGGTCAGATACGCAGTATTTT
TRBV18,TRBJ2-5,-,-,CASSGIGGQETQYF,TGTGCCAGCTCAGGGATAGGAGGGCAAGAGACCCAGTACTTC
TRBV11-2,TRBJ2-2,-,TRBD2,CASSSRGLAVTTGELFF,TGTGCCAGCAGCTCGCGGGGACTAGCGGTAACCACCGGGGAGCTGTTTTTT
TRBV19,TRBJ1-2,-,TRBD1,CASTGGYGYTF,TGTGCCAGTACAGGGGGCTATGGCTACACCTTC
TRBV29-1,TRBJ2-3,-,-,CSVAPGGAADTQYF,TGCAGCGTTGCGCCGGGCGGGGCAGCAGATACGCAGTATTTT
TRBV5-6,TRBJ2-2,few,-,CASSQLGRSNTGELFF,TGTGCCAGCAGCCAATTGGGGAGATCGAACACCGGGGAGCTGTTTTTT
TRBV7-2,TRBJ2-7,-,-,CASSSITGFPWSEQYF,TGTGCCAGCAGCTCCATTACAGGGTTTCCTTGGTCCGAGCAGTACTTC
TRBV25-1,TRBJ1-5,-,-,CASREAPGCNQPQHF,TGTGCCAGCAGGGAAGCCCCGGGGTGCAATCAGCCCCAGCATTTT
TRBV2,TRBJ2-2,-,-,CASSVSDYPTGELFF,TGTGCCAGCAGTGTCTCGGACTATCCCACCGGGGAGCTGTTTTTT
TRBV9,TRBJ1-4,-,-,CASSVGPGEKLFF,TGTGCCAGCAGCGTAGGGCCAGGTGAAAAACTGTTTTTT
TRBV12-5,TRBJ2-3,-,TRBD2,CASGLTSGRANTDTQYF,TGTGCTAGTGGTTTAACTAGCGGGAGGGCCAACACAGATACGCAGTATTTT
TRBV29-1,TRBJ1-2,-,-,CSVDRGVYGYTF,TGCAGCGTTGACAGGGGCGTCTATGGCTACACCTTC
TRBV30,TRBJ1-2,-,-,CAWRLNYGYTF,TGTGCCTGGAGGCTAAACTATGGCTACACCTTC
TRBV4-1,TRBJ2-7,-,-,CASSYREDEQYF,TGCGCCAGCAGTTACCGAGAGGACGAGCAGTACTTC
TRBV18,TRBJ2-2,-,-,CASSPKTGNTGELFF,TGTGCCAGCTCACCTAAGACTGGGAACACCGGGGAGCTGTTTTTT
TRBV2,TRBJ1-6,-,-,CASSVTKASPLHF,TGTGCCAGCAGTGTAACTAAGGCCTCACCCCTCCACTTT
TRBV18,TRBJ2-1,-,-,CASQTGQRNEQFF,TGTGCCAGCCAGACCGGACAGCGGAATGAGCAGTTCTTC
TRBV3-1/TRBV3-2,TRBJ1-2,-,-,CASSPGPGSFGYTF,TGTGCCAGCAGCCCTGGACCGGGAAGTTTTGGCTACACCTTC
TRBV27,TRBJ1-6,-,-,CASKLSGMGDSPLHF,TGTGCCAGCAAGTTGTCCGGGATGGGAGATTCACCCCTCCACTTT
TRBV7-2,TRBJ2-7,-,TRBD1,CASSQRTGSYEQYF,TGTGCCAGCAGCCAACGGACAGGGAGCTACGAGCAGTACTTC
TRBV19,TRBJ1-4,-,-,CASSMLGAARREKLFF,TGTGCCAGTAGTATGTTGGGAGCCGCCCGACGAGAAAAACTGTTTTTT
TRBV5-6,TRBJ1-2,-,TRBD1,CASSRGTGVVYGYTF,TGTGCCAGCAGCCGCGGGACAGGGGTTGTCTATGGCTACACCTTC
TRBV20-1,TRBJ1-5,few,-,CSASEGGRHQPQHF,TGCAGTGCTAGTGAAGGGGGTCGGCATCAGCCCCAGCATTTT
TRBV6-5,TRBJ1-1,-,TRBD1,CASSYSTGDRVAFF,TGTGCCAGCAGTTACTCGACCGGGGACAGGGTAGCTTTCTTT
TRBV10-2,TRBJ2-3,-,TRBD2,CASSVTSGSTDTQYF,TGCGCCAGCAGTGTGACTAGCGGTTCCACAGATACGCAGTATTTT
TRBV5-1,TRBJ1-2,few,TRBD1,CASSPPGQMYGYTF,TGCGCCAGCAGCCCCCCGGGACAGATGTATGGCTACACCTTC
TRBV5-1,TRBJ2-3,-,TRBD2,CASSFSGASPTQYF,TGCGCCAGCAGCTTTAGCGGGGCGAGCCCGACGCAGTATTTT
TRBV30,TRBJ2-4,-,TRBD2,CAWKISGTNIQYF,TGTGCCTGGAAAATCAGCGGGACGAACATTCAGTACTTC
TRBV6-5,TRBJ2-7,once,-,CASSYSRGSAHEQYF,TGTGCCAGCAGTTACTCAAGGGGGAGTGCCCACGAGCAGTACTTC
TRBV7-9,TRBJ2-5,-,TRBD1,CASSPGQGSLETQYF,TGTGCCAGCAGCCCGGGACAGGGGAGCTTGGAGACCCAGTACTTC
TRBV19,TRBJ2-5,-,-,CASSIGLSETQYF,TGTGCCAGTAGTATAGGGCTGTCAGAGACCCAGTACTTC
TRBV10-3,TRBJ1-6,-,-,CAIRTDIRLNSPLHF,TGTGCCATCAGGACGGACATAAGGTTGAATTCACCCCTCCACTTT
TRBV27,TRBJ2-3,-,-,CASSSTTTDTQYF,TGTGCCAGCAGTTCCACTACCACAGATACGCAGTATTTT
TRBV29-1,TRBJ2-1,-,-,CSTFPEGRYNEQFF,TGCAGCACCTTCCCTGAGGGCAGGTACAATGAGCAGTTCTTC
TRBV4-1,TRBJ2-7,few,TRBD2,CASSQGDSGSEQYF,TGCGCCAGCAGCCAAGGAGATAGCGGGAGCGAGCAGTACTTC
TRBV7-8,TRBJ2-7,-,-,CASSFTGFAEQYF,TGTGCCAGCAGTTTCACAGGGTTCGCCGAGCAGTACTTC
TRBV5-1,TRBJ2-1,-,TRBD2,CASSSRTSGRVQENNEQFF,TGCGCCAGCAGCTCCCGGACTAGCGGGAGGGTCCAGGAGAATAATGAGCAGTTCTTC
TRBV5-6,TRBJ2-3,-,-,CASSSASVGHADTQYF,TGTGCCAGCAGCTCCGCCTCAGTGGGGCACGCGGATACGCAGTATTTT
TRBV4-1,TRBJ1-1,-,TRBD1,CASSQEGDRLDPEAFF,TGCGCCAGCAGCCAAGAGGGGGACAGACTAGACCCTGAAGCTTTCTTT
TRBV29-1,TRBJ1-1,-,TRBD1,CSVLTGGLGTEAFF,TGCAGCGTCCTGACAGGGGGCTTGGGCACTGAAGCTTTCTTT